The 24 T cell receptor beta chains below all came from one sample that was sequenced in a study of T cells in Graves' hyperthyroidism and ophthalmopathy. RNA transcripts yielded amplified TCR beta CDR3 regions. The TCR CDR3 was amplified in a first-round RT-PCR using the HTBI primer set. TCRdb recomputed calls from the multiplex PCR reads with MiXCR, one row per CDR3 protein. Here the sample spans 600,000 to 700,000 distinct CDR3 sequences, less than 45% being singletons. The sequenced sample was peripheral blood or thyroid tissue (not recorded which). All receptors come from an adult man with Graves' disease, either hyperthyroidism or ophthalmopathy (not recorded which).

The CDR3 region is CASSLMDRRMNTEAFF. CDR3 nucleotides: TGTGCCAGCAGCTTAATGGACAGACGCATGAACACTGAAGCTTTCTTT. The rearrangement joins TRBV7-9 to TRBJ1-1; D perhaps matches TRBD1 (6 bases). The CDR3 length is 16 residues. The V end was cut by 2 bases, the J end by 0 bases, with 13 bases between. Germline V gene data show CDR1 as SEHNR and CDR2 as FQNEAQ (reference sequence).

A few counts support this clonotype. V is TRBV9 and J is TRBJ2-5; 8 bases line up with TRBD2. The CDR3 has 15 residues. Germline loops: CDR1 SGDLS, CDR2 YYNGEE. V shed 4 bases and J 5 bases; nucleotides not matched to a gene: 10. The CDR3 loop is CASSTQREFRETQYF. The CDR3 coding sequence is TGTGCCAGCAGCACCCAGCGGGAGTTTAGGGAGACCCAGTACTTC. Full variable domain (missing parts from reference TRBV9 and TRBJ2-5): DSGVTQTPKHLITATGQRVTLRCSPRSGDLSVYWYQQSLDQGLQFLIQYYNGEERAKGNILERFSAQQFPDLHSELNLSSLELGDSALYFCASSTQREFRETQYFGPGTRLLVL.

This clonotype came up a few times. The chain employs TRBV5-4 and TRBJ1-2; D gene uncertain. Between the trimmed V and J ends, which lost 3 bases and 0 bases, there was a span of 6 bases. CDR3 length equals 13 residues. Germline V lookup: CDR1 SGHNT, CDR2 YYREEE (reference sequence). CDR3 residues: CASSSETNYGYTF. CDR3 coding DNA: TGTGCCAGCAGCTCGGAAACTAACTATGGCTACACCTTC.

This clonotype was counted at least ten times. The chain employs TRBV2 and TRBJ1-5; 7 bases match TRBD1. With 1 base clipped from V and 6 bases from J, the junction kept 0 bases outside the gene matches. This CDR3 has 13 residues. Per germline, CDR1 SNHLY and CDR2 FYNNEI. CDR3 in amino acids: CASSEGTGQPQHF. The CDR3, as DNA: TGTGCCAGCAGTGAAGGGACAGGTCAGCCCCAGCATTTT.

V is TRBV20-1 and J is TRBJ1-6; D may be TRBD1 (6 bases). Trimming stripped 6 bases from V and 5 bases from J, with 14 bases between. CDR1 and CDR2 (germline): DFQATT, SNEGSKA (reference sequence). This CDR3 region has 14 residues. The CDR3 loop reads CSAKAGDNNSPLHF. The CDR3 DNA sequence: TGCAGTGCGAAGGCCGGGGACAATAATTCACCCCTCCACTTT.

The chain is built from TRBV7-2 and TRBJ2-7; 11 positions match TRBD2. CDR1 and CDR2 from the germline V gene are SGHTA and FQGNSA. The V and J ends lost 6 bases and 6 bases, in that order; junction bases with no gene match: 7. This CDR3 is built from 14 residues. CDR3 nucleotides: TGTGCCAGCAGTTTAACTAGCGGGAGAGTCGAGCAGTACTTC. This sequence encodes CASSLTSGRVEQYF. Complete variable domain (other parts from reference TRBV7-2 and TRBJ2-7): GAGVSQSPSNKVTEKGKDVELRCDPISGHTALYWYRQSLGQGLEFLIYFQGNSAPDKSGLPSDRFSAERTGGSVSTLTIQRTQQEDSAVYLCASSLTSGRVEQYFGPGTRLTVT.

This clonotype was detected only a few times. This sequence joins TRBV7-2 and TRBJ1-1; D possibly corresponds to TRBD1 (5 bases). V gave up 2 bases and J gave up 7 bases, with 11 bases separating them. The CDR3 is 13 residues long. Germline V CDR1 and CDR2: SGHTA, FQGNSA. The CDR3 DNA reads TGTGCCAGCAGCTTACATGGGGACGATGAAGCTTTCTTT. It encodes CASSLHGDDEAFF.

The rearrangement links TRBV27 to TRBJ1-5, with D tentatively TRBD1 (5 bases). The CDR3 runs to 14 residues. Per the germline V gene, CDR1 is MNHEY and CDR2 is SMNVEV (reference sequence). V lost 4 bases to trimming and J lost 4 bases, with 11 bases between them. The CDR3 region has the DNA TGTGCCAGCAGTTCGACGACAGTTAATCAGCCCCAGCATTTT. This codes for CASSSTTVNQPQHF.

This clonotype was counted between two and nine times. The CDR3 loop reads CASSLDRTSGNTIYF. In DNA form, the CDR3 reads TGCGCCAGCAGCCTGGACCGGACCTCTGGAAACACCATATATTTT. The chain joins TRBV4-1 to TRBJ1-3; no firm D call. This CDR3 is 15 amino acids long. Germline V gives CDR1 MGHRA, CDR2 YSYEKL. V was clipped by 4 bases and J by 0 bases, with 10 bases between them.

This chain joins TRBV6-1 and TRBJ1-4, with D possibly TRBD1 on 5 matching bases. The CDR3 sequence is 14 residues long. Germline V gives CDR1 MNHNS, CDR2 SASEGT. V lost 6 bases and J 2 bases, leaving 10 bases between the germline ends. CDR3 residues: CASRPGLTNEKLFF. DNA of the CDR3: TGTGCCAGCAGGCCGGGGCTCACTAATGAAAAACTGTTTTTT.

The chain couples TRBV5-4 to TRBJ2-2, with D uncertain. Germline V gives CDR1 SGHNT, CDR2 YYREEE (reference sequence). This CDR3 is built from 12 residues. V lost 7 bases to trimming and J lost 7 bases, with 11 bases between them. The CDR3 sequence: CASLGFNGELFF. CDR3 in DNA: TGTGCCAGCCTGGGGTTTAACGGGGAGCTGTTTTTT.

This clonotype occurred a few times. DNA of the CDR3: TGTGCCAGCAGTTACTCTCCGACAGGGAGTGGAAACACCATATATTTT. This codes for CASSYSPTGSGNTIYF. V usage is TRBV12-3 or TRBV12-4 and J usage is TRBJ1-3, with TRBD1 matching 7 bases. The CDR3 runs 16 residues. The ends lost 4 bases at V and 3 bases at J; junction bases unmatched: 9.

The chain links TRBV10-3 to TRBJ1-2, with D hard to call. V was shortened by 0 bases and J by 6 bases, with 8 bases between the two germline ends. The CDR3 has 13 residues. The germline gives CDR1 ENHRY, CDR2 SYGVKD. This CDR3 is CAISESRLDGYTF. Here the CDR3 DNA reads TGTGCCATCAGTGAGTCCAGGCTGGATGGCTACACCTTC.

J is TRBJ1-6 and V is TRBV20-1; the D is unclear. CDR1 is DFQATT and CDR2 is SNEGSKA in the germline V gene (reference sequence). Trimming removed 3 bases at V and 10 bases at J, with 13 bases between. The CDR3 length is 13 residues. CDR3 bases: TGCAGTGCTAGTACCGTTCCCAACTCACCCCTCCACTTT. Translated, it gives CSASTVPNSPLHF.

J is TRBJ2-3 and V is TRBV24-1; D might be TRBD2 (5 bases). Germline-derived CDR1 and CDR2 are KGHDR and SFDVKD. V lost 3 bases, J lost 2 bases, and 11 bases lay in between. The CDR3 loop spans 15 amino acids. In DNA form, the CDR3 reads TGTGCCACCAGTGATGGACCCGGGGTCACAGATACGCAGTATTTT. Protein sequence: CATSDGPGVTDTQYF.

About this clonotype itself: The junction does not match germline at one end; this may be a read error. The chain uses TRBV19 and TRBJ2-7, with D unclear. The CDR3 totals 14 residues. In germline, CDR1 is LNHDA, CDR2 SQIVND (reference sequence). CDR3 nucleotides: TGTGCCAGTAATATAGGGCCCTCGATCTACGAGCAGTACTTC. Translated, it gives CASNIGPSIYEQYF.

The J gene is TRBJ1-5, the V gene TRBV11-1; D is possibly TRBD1 (5 bases). CDR1 SGHAT and CDR2 FQDESV come from the germline V gene (reference sequence). CDR3 length: 16 amino acids. V lost 6 bases and J lost 12, with 27 bases in between. The chain's CDR3 is CASSEGFIGGYQVQHF. The DNA of the CDR3 is TGTGCCAGCAGTGAAGGTTTTATCGGGGGATATCAGGTCCAGCATTTT. Filled out from reference TRBV11-1 and TRBJ1-5, the complete variable domain reads EAEVAQSPRYKITEKSQAVAFWCDPISGHATLYWYRQILGQGPELLVQFQDESVVDDSQLPKDRFSAERLKGVDSTLKIQPAELGDSAMYLCASSEGFIGGYQVQHFGDGTRLSIL.

The chain links TRBV10-1 to TRBJ1-6; possibly TRBD1 for D (5 bases). CDR1 WNHNN and CDR2 SYGVQD come from the germline V gene (reference sequence). Deletions cut 4 bases from V and 5 bases from J, with 9 bases between. This CDR3 region has 14 residues. CDR3 sequence (DNA): TGCGCCAGCAGTGTTGGGACCCATAATTCACCCCTCCACTTT. Translation: CASSVGTHNSPLHF.

The CDR3 DNA sequence: TGTGCCAGCAGTGAACTTCAGGTTAATGGTGGCTACACCTTC. Translation gives CASSELQVNGGYTF. The chain uses TRBV2 and TRBJ1-2; D not certain. The germline V and J ends were trimmed by 2 bases and 7 bases, with 14 bases remaining between them. The CDR3 totals 14 residues. CDR1 is SNHLY and CDR2 is FYNNEI in the germline V gene.

The J gene is TRBJ2-5, the V gene TRBV5-1; 9 positions match TRBD2. V shed 3 bases, J shed 5 bases, and the junction held 5 bases outside the gene matches. CDR1 is SGHRS, CDR2 YFSETQ, per germline. This CDR3 comprises 14 residues. The CDR3 nucleotides are TGCGCCAGCAGCTCCGGGACTAGCCGGGAGACCCAGTACTTC. Translated: CASSSGTSRETQYF.

The chain employs TRBV6-6 and TRBJ1-1; no definite D call. Germline values: CDR1 MNHNY, CDR2 SVGAGI (reference sequence). This CDR3 is 11 amino acids long. The V end was cut by 4 bases, the J end by 8 bases, with 8 bases between. DNA of the CDR3: TGTGCCAGCAGTTCCCTCAGGGAAGCTTTCTTT. Residues: CASSSLREAFF.

The chain uses TRBV29-1 and TRBJ1-2; TRBD1 matches 8 bases. CDR1 is SQVTM, CDR2 ANQGSEA, per germline. This CDR3 spans 13 amino acids. The junction had 1 base not matched to a gene; V was cut back by 4 bases and J by 0 bases. For the CDR3, the DNA is TGCAGCGTTGCAGGGGGCACTAACTATGGCTACACCTTC. Residues: CSVAGGTNYGYTF.

Note on this clonotype: This may stem from a read error, because a much larger clone lies one nucleotide away. The chain joins TRBV11-2 to TRBJ1-2; D gene uncertain. CDR3 length: 14 residues. The V gene's germline CDR1 is SGHAT and CDR2 FQNNGV. The CDR3 sequence: CASIGILVRRGYTF. For the CDR3, the DNA is TGCGCCAGCATAGGGATCCTGGTCAGGCGTGGCTACACCTTC.

Concerning this clonotype itself: At one end, the junction sequence differs from germline, possibly due to a read error. The genes are TRBV29-1 and TRBJ2-6; D tentatively fits TRBD1 or TRBD2 (5 bases each). Germline CDR1 reads SQVTM; CDR2 reads ANQGSEA. The CDR3 has 15 amino acids. As DNA, the CDR3 is TGCAGCGTCGCGGTGGGGGTAACTGGGGCCAACGTCCTGACCTTC. As protein: CSVAVGVTGANVLTF.